This T cell receptor (beta chain) was profiled in a study of cytomegalovirus exposure and HLA in healthy donors. In this sample, this clone turned up a few times. Its antigen is still unknown. The PCR contained 60 Vbeta and 13 Jbeta primers. Sequencing used immunoSEQ multiplex PCR; TCRdb keeps in-frame clones, though not all of them. Among about 180,000 clones, approximately 88% were seen once, and the ten largest hold 0.95% to 1.5%. Study-level points and caveats: Upon later analysis, HLA-associated TCR beta chains proved more clonally expanded than other, equally common chains.

The source of this sequence is a boy between 2 and 10 years old in good health and CMV-seronegative. Input material: PBMCs.

The CDR3 protein is CSVIQGQGQPQHF. In DNA form, the CDR3 reads TGCAGCGTTATCCAGGGGCAGGGACAGCCCCAGCATTTT. The rearrangement joins TRBV29-1 to TRBJ1-5; possibly TRBD1 for D (6 bases). V lost 5 bases, J lost 7 bases, and 15 bases lay in between. Germline loops: CDR1 SQVTM, CDR2 ANQGSEA. This CDR3 region has 13 residues.